The clone carrying this T cell receptor (beta chain) is a singleton in its sample. No antigen is known for it. Trimming took 6 bases from V and 2 from J, leaving 8 bases between them. In germline, CDR1 is MNHEY, CDR2 SMNVEV (reference sequence). CDR3 length equals 12 residues. This sample was included in a study of graft-versus-host responses after intestinal transplantation. Study as a whole: All of the recipients had induction that used anti-thymocyte globulin, then tacrolimus and steroids for two to four years.

Findings and limits, study-wide: GvH clonotypes were identified within recipient marrow, with a subset emerging first in ileum or blood.

TCRdb keeps only in-frame clones here, not all; method: immunoSEQ multiplex PCR. The sample carries about 92,000 clones, just over 90% recorded once. This clonotype was sampled from a human donor who received an intestinal transplant. The sequenced sample was unstimulated CD8+ T cells sorted from spleen or lymph node cells, obtained before intestinal transplant. The V gene is TRBV27, the J gene TRBJ2-7; D perhaps matches TRBD2 (5 bases). CDR3 region: CASSNGAYEQYF. The CDR3 DNA is TGTGCCAGCAGCAACGGGGCCTACGAGCAGTACTTC.